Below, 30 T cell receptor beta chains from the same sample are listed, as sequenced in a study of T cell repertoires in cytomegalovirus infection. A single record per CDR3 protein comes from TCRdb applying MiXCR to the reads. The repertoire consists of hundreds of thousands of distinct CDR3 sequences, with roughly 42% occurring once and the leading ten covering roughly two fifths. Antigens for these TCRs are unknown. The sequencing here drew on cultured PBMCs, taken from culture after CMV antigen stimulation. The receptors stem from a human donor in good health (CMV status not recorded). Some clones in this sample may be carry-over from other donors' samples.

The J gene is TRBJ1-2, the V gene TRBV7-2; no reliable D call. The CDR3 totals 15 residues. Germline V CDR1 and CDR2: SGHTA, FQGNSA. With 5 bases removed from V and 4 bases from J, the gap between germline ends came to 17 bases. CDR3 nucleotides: TGTGCCAGCAGCCCGGGCTATATGAGAACCTATGGCTACACCTTC. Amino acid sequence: CASSPGYMRTYGYTF.

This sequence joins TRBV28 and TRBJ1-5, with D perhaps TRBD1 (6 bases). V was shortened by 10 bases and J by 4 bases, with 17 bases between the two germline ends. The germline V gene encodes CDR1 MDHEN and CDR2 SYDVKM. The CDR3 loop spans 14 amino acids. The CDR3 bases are TGTGCCACCAGGACTGACAGGTTGAATCAGCCCCAGCATTTT. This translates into CATRTDRLNQPQHF.

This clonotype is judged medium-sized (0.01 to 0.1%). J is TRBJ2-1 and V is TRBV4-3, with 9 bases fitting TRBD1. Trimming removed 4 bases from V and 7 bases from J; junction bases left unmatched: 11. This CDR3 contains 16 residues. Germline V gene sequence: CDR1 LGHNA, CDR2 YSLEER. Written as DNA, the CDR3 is TGCGCCAGCAGCCCCGGGACAGGGTCGTTGGGGAATGAGCAGTTCTTC. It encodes CASSPGTGSLGNEQFF.

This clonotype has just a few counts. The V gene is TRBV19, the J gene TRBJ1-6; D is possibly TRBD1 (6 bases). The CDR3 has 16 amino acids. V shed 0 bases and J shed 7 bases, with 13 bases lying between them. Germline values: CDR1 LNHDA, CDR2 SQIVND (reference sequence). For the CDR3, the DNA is TGTGCCAGTAGTATAGAGAACAGGGAATGGAATTCACCCCTCCACTTT. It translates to CASSIENREWNSPLHF.

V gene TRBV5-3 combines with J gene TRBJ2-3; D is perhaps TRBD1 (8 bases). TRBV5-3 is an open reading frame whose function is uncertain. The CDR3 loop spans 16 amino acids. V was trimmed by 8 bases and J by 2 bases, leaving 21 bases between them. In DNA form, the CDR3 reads TGTGCCAGCAGCGGGACAGGAGACTCTTTCACAGATACGCAGTATTTT. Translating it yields CASSGTGDSFTDTQYF.

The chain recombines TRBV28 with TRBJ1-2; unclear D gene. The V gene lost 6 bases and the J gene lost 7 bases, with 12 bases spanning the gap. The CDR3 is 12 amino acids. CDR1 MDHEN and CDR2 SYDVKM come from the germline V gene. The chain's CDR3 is CASRTLRSGYTF. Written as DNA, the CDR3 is TGTGCCAGCAGAACCCTCCGCAGTGGCTACACCTTC.

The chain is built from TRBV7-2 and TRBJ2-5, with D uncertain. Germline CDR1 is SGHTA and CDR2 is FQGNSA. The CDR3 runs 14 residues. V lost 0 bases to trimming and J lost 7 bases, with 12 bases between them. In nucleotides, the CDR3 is TGTGCCAGCAGCTTAGCCCTCCCCCGCGGGACCCAGTACTTC. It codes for CASSLALPRGTQYF. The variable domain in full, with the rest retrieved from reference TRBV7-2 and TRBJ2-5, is GAGVSQSPSNKVTEKGKDVELRCDPISGHTALYWYRQSLGQGLEFLIYFQGNSAPDKSGLPSDRFSAERTGGSVSTLTIQRTQQEDSAVYLCASSLALPRGTQYFGPGTRLLVL.

CDR3 region: CASSYPRAGNEQYF. CDR3 nucleotides: TGTGCCAGCAGTTACCCCAGAGCGGGGAACGAGCAGTACTTC. The chain joins TRBV6-2 or TRBV6-3 to TRBJ2-7, with 7 bases aligning to TRBD2. Germline V gives CDR1 MNHEY, CDR2 SVGEGT. Trimming at V came to 2 bases and at J to 5 bases, leaving 6 bases not matched to a gene. The CDR3 runs 14 residues.

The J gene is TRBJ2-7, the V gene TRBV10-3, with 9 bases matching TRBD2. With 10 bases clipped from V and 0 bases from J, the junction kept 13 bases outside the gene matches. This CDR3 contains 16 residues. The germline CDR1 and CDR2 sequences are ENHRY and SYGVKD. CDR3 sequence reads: CASGRGEGGPSYEQYF. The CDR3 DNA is TGTGCCAGCGGGAGGGGGGAGGGGGGTCCCTCCTACGAGCAGTACTTC.

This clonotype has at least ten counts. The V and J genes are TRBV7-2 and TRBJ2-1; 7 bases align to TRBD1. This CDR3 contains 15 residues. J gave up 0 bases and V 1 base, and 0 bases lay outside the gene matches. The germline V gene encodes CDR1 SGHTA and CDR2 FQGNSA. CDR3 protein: CASSLGQGSYNEQFF. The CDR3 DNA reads TGTGCCAGCAGCTTAGGACAGGGCTCCTACAATGAGCAGTTCTTC.

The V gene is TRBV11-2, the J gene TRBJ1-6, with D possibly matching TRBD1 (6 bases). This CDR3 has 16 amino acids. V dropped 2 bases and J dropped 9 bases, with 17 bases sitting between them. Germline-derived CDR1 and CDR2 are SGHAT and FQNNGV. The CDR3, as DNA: TGTGCCAGCAGCTTAAATCCGGGACACGACCTTTCACCCCTCCACTTT. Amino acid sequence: CASSLNPGHDLSPLHF.

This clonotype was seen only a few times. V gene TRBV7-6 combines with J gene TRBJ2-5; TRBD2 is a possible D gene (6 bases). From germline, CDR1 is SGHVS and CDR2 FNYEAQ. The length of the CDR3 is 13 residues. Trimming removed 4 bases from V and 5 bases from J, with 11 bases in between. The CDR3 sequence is CASSSAGYETQYF. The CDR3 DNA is TGTGCCAGCAGCTCGGCGGGGTATGAGACCCAGTACTTC. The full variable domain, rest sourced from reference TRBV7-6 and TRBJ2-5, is GAGVSQSPRYKVTKRGQDVALRCDPISGHVSLYWYRQALGQGPEFLTYFNYEAQQDKSGLPNDRFSAERPEGSISTLTIQRTEQRDSAMYRCASSSAGYETQYFGPGTRLLVL.

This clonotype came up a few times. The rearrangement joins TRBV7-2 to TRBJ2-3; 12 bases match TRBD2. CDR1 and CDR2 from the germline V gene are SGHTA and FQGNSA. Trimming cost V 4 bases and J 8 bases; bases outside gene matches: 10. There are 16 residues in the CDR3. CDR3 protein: CASSSVTSGGWSTQYF. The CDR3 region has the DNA TGTGCCAGCAGCTCAGTGACTAGCGGGGGATGGAGTACGCAGTATTTT.

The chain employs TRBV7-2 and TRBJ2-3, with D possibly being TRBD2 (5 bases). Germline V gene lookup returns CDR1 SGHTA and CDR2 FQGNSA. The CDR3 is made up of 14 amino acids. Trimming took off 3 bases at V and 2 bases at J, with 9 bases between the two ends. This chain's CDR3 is CASSLMRDTDTQYF. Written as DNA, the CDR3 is TGTGCCAGCAGCTTGATGAGGGACACAGATACGCAGTATTTT.

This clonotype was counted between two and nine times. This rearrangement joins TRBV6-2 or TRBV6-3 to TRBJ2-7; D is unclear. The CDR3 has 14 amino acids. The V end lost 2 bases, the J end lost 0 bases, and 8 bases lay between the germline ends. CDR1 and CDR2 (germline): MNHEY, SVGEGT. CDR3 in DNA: TGTGCCAGCAGTTACGGTGGTCGCTCCTACGAGCAGTACTTC. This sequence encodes CASSYGGRSYEQYF.

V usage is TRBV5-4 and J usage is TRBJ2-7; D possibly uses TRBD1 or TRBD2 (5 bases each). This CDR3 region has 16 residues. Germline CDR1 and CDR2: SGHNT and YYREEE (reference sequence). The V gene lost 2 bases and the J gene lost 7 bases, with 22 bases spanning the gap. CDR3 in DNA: TGTGCCAGCAGCTTCATTTCGGGACCTACCCGTGGAGAGCAGTACTTC. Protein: CASSFISGPTRGEQYF.

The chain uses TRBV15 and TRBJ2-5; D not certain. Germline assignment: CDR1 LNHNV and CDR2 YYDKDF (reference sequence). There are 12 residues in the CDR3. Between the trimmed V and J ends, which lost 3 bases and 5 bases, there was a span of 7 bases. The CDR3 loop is CATSRLYETQYF. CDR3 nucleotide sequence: TGTGCCACCAGCAGGTTGTATGAGACCCAGTACTTC.

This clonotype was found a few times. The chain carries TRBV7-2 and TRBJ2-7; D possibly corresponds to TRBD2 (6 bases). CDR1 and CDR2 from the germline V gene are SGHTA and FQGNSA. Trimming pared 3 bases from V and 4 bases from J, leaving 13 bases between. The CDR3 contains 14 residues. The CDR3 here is CASSLGLRTYEQYF. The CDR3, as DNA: TGTGCCAGCAGCTTGGGACTCCGTACTTACGAGCAGTACTTC.

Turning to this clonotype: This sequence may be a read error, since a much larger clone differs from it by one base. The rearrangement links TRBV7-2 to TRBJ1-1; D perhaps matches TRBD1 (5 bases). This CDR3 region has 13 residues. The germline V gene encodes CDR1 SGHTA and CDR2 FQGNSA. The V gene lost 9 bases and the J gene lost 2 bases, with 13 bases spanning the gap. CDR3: CARSVGHNTEAFF. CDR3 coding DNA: TGTGCCAGAAGCGTCGGACACAACACTGAAGCTTTCTTT.

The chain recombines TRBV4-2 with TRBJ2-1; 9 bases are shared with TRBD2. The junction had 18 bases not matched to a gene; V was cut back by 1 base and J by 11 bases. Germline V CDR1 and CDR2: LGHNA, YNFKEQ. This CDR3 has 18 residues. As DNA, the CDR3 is TGTGCCAGCAGCCAAGGAGGTGGGGGAACTAGCGGGTCCGACCAGCAGTTCTTC. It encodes CASSQGGGGTSGSDQQFF.

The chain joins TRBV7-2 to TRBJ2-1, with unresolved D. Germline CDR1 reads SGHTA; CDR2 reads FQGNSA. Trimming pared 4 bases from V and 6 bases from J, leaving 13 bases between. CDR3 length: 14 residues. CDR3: CASSSRGVRNEQFF. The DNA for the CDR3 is TGTGCCAGCAGCTCTCGAGGAGTCCGCAATGAGCAGTTCTTC.

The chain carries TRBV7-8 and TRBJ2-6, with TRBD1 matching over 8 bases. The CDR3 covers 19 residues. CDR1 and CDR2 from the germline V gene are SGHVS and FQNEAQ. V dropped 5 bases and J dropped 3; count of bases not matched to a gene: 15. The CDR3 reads CASSKRTTDRVIGANVLTF. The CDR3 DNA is TGTGCCAGCAGCAAACGCACAACGGACAGGGTTATTGGGGCCAACGTCCTGACTTTC.

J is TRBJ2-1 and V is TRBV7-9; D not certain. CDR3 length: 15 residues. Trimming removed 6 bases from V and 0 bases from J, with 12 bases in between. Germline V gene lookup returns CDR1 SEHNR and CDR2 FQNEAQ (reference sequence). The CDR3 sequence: CASRSGRASYNEQFF. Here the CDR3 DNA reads TGTGCCAGCAGGTCAGGTCGCGCCTCCTACAATGAGCAGTTCTTC. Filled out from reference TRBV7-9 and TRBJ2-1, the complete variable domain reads DTGVSQNPRHKITKRGQNVTFRCDPISEHNRLYWYRQTLGQGPEFLTYFQNEAQLEKSRLLSDRFSAERPKGSFSTLEIQRTEQGDSAMYLCASRSGRASYNEQFFGPGTRLTVL.

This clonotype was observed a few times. The CDR3 reads CASSSLGGNQPQHF. CDR3 DNA: TGTGCCAGTAGTTCCCTGGGGGGCAATCAGCCCCAGCATTTT. This chain links TRBV19 with TRBJ1-5, with D possibly being TRBD1 (5 bases). Trimming took off 5 bases at V and 2 bases at J, with 10 bases between the two ends. The germline V gene has CDR1 LNHDA and CDR2 SQIVND (reference sequence). This CDR3 has 14 residues. Based on the CDR3 plus reference TRBV19 and TRBJ1-5, the full variable domain is DGGITQSPKYLFRKEGQNVTLSCEQNLNHDAMYWYRQDPGQGLRLIYYSQIVNDFQKGDIAEGYSVSREKKESFPLTVTSAQKNPTAFYLCASSSLGGNQPQHFGDGTRLSIL.

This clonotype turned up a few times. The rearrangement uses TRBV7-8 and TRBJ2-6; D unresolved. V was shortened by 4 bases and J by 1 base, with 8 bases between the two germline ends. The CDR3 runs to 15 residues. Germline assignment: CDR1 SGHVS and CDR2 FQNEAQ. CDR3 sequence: CASSWSGSGANVLTF. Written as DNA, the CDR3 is TGTGCCAGCAGCTGGTCTGGGTCTGGGGCCAACGTCCTGACTTTC.

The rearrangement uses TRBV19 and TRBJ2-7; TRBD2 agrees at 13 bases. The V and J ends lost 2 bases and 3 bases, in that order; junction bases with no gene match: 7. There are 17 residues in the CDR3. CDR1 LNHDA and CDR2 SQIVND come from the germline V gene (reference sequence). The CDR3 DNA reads TGTGCCAGTAGTATATTATTTGGACTAGCGGGGGACTACGAGCAGTACTTC. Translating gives CASSILFGLAGDYEQYF.

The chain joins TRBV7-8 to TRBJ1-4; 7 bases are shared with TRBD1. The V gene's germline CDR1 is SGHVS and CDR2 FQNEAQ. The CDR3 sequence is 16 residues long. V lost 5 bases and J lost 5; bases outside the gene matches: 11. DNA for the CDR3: TGTGCCAGCAGCGGGCGATCCGGGACAGAAAATGAAAAACTGTTTTTT. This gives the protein CASSGRSGTENEKLFF.

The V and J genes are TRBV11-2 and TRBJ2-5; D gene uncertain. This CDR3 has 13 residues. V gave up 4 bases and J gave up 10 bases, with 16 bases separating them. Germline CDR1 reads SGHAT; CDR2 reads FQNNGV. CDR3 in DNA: TGTGCCAGCAGCTCAGTGGCGTCTGGGTTCCAGTACTTC. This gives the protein CASSSVASGFQYF.

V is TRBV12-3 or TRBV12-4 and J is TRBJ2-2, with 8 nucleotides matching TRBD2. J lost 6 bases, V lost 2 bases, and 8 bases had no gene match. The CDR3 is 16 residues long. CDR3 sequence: CASSLRLAGFAGELFF. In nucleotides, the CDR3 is TGTGCCAGCAGTTTAAGATTAGCGGGGTTTGCCGGGGAGCTGTTTTTT.

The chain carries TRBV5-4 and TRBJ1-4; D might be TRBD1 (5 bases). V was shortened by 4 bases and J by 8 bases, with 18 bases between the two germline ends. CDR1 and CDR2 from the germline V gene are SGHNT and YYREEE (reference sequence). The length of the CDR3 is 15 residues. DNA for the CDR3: TGTGCCAGCAGCGACCCGACAGCGACCCGGGAAAAACTGTTTTTT. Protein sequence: CASSDPTATREKLFF.